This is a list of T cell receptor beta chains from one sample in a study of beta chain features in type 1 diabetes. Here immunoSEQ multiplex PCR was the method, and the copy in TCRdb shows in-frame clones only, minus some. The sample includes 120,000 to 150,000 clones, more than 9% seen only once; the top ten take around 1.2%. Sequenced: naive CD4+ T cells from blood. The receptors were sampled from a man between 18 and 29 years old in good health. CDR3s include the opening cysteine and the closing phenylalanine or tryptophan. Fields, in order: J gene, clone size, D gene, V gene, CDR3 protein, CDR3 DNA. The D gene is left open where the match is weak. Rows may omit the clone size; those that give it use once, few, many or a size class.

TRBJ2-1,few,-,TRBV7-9,CASSETGTYNEQFF,TGTGCCAGCAGCGAAACAGGGACCTACAATGAGCAGTTCTTC
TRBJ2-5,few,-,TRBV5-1,CASSLYSETQYF,TGCGCCAGCAGCTTGTATTCCGAGACCCAGTACTTC
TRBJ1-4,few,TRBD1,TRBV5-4,CASSTPGQGAEKLFF,TGTGCCAGCAGCACTCCGGGACAGGGTGCGGAAAAACTGTTTTTT
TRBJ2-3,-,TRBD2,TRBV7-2,CASSLAGLALAQYTQYF,TGTGCCAGCAGCTTAGCCGGACTAGCCCTGGCCCAGTATACGCAGTATTTT
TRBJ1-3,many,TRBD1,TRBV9,CASSAGTGSPIYF,TGTGCCAGCAGCGCAGGGACAGGCAGTCCGATATATTTT
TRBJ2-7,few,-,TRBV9,CASSAQGYEQYF,TGTGCCAGCAGTGCCCAGGGGTACGAGCAGTACTTC
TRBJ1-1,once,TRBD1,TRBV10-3,CAISEGGQSKKGNTEAFF,TGTGCCATCAGTGAGGGGGGACAGTCAAAAAAGGGGAACACTGAAGCTTTCTTT
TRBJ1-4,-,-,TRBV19,CASSFRATNEKLFF,TGTGCCAGTAGTTTTCGGGCAACTAATGAAAAACTGTTTTTT
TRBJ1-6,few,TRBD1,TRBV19,CASRAPAGGNSPLHF,TGTGCCAGTAGAGCGCCGGCAGGGGGCAATTCACCCCTCCACTTT
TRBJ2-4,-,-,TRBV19,CASRERQTLAKNIQYF,TGTGCCAGTAGGGAAAGACAGACTCTAGCCAAAAACATTCAGTACTTC
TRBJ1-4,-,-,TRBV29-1,CSVEAPGLKGVLFF,TGCAGCGTTGAAGCCCCTGGCCTTAAGGGGGTCCTGTTTTTT
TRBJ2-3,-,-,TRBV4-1,CASSQFGVGERDTQYF,TGCGCCAGCAGCCAATTTGGGGTCGGGGAGCGAGATACGCAGTATTTT
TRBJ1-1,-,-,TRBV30,CAWTRGTNTEAFF,TGTGCCTGGACTAGGGGGACGAACACTGAAGCTTTCTTT
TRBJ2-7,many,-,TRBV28,CASSLGQSLYEQYF,TGTGCCAGCAGTTTAGGGCAGAGTCTCTACGAGCAGTACTTC
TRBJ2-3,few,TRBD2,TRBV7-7,CASSLGLAETDTQYF,TGTGCCAGCAGCCTCGGACTAGCGGAGACAGATACGCAGTATTTT
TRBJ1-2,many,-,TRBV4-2,CASRTVEGLGYTF,TGTGCCAGCAGGACAGTCGAAGGGTTAGGCTACACCTTC
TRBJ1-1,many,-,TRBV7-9,CASSTTGSNTEAFF,TGTGCCAGCAGCACCACAGGGTCGAACACTGAAGCTTTCTTT
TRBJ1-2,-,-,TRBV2,CASIPGGVYGYTF,TGTGCCAGCATTCCGGGGGGCGTCTATGGCTACACCTTC
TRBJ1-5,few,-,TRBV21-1,CASSPGQALYSNQPQHF,TGTGCCAGCAGTCCGGGACAGGCCCTCTATAGCAATCAGCCCCAGCATTTT
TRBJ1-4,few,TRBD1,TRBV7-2,CASRPGGASEKLFF,TGTGCCAGCAGACCAGGGGGCGCGAGTGAAAAACTGTTTTTT
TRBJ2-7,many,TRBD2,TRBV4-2,CASSQALAGGPEQYF,TGTGCCAGCAGCCAAGCACTAGCGGGGGGGCCCGAGCAGTACTTC
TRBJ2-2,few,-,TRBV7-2,CASSLQPRGVTGELFF,TGTGCCAGCAGCTTACAGCCCCGGGGAGTCACCGGGGAGCTGTTTTTT
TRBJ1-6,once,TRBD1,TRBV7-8,CASSPGTGGSPLHF,TGTGCCAGCAGCCCCGGGACAGGGGGATCACCCCTCCACTTT
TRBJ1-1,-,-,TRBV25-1,CASSDEGGLSAFF,TGTGCCAGCAGCGACGAGGGTGGACTGAGCGCTTTCTTT
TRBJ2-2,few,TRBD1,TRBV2,CASSEQGANTGELFF,TGTGCCAGCAGTGAACAGGGGGCGAACACCGGGGAGCTGTTTTTT
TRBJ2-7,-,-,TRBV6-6,CASSLDSSSYEQYF,TGTGCCAGCAGTTTAGACAGTAGCTCCTACGAGCAGTACTTC
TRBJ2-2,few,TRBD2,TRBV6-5,CASSLAGGLGGELFF,TGTGCCAGCAGTTTAGCGGGGGGGCTCGGCGGGGAGCTGTTTTTT
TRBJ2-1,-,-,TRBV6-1,CASSPSGRGNEQFF,TGTGCCAGCAGCCCTAGCGGTAGGGGGAATGAGCAGTTCTTC
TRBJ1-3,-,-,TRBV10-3,CAMADFSGNTIYF,TGTGCCATGGCAGACTTCTCTGGAAACACCATATATTTT
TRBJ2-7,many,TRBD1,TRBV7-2,CASSPGGWEQYF,TGTGCCAGCAGCCCAGGGGGATGGGAGCAGTACTTC
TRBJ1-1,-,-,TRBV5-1,CASEAGGANTEAFF,TGCGCCAGCGAAGCGGGGGGCGCGAACACTGAAGCTTTCTTT
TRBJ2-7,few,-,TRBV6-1,CASSEGSDYEQYF,TGTGCCAGCAGTGAAGGGTCAGACTACGAGCAGTACTTC
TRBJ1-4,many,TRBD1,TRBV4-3,CASSRGQGLYEKLFF,TGCGCCAGCAGCCGAGGACAGGGTTTGTATGAAAAACTGTTTTTT
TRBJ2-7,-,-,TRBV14,CASSLAPGAFGGQYF,TGTGCCAGCAGCCTGGCCCCAGGGGCTTTTGGAGGGCAGTACTTC
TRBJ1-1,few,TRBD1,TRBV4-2,CASSQAGGVWDRGNTEAFF,TGTGCCAGCAGCCAAGCGGGCGGTGTGTGGGACAGGGGGAACACTGAAGCTTTCTTT
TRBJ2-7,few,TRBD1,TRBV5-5,CASSWGQGNYEQYF,TGTGCCAGCAGCTGGGGACAGGGAAATTACGAGCAGTACTTC
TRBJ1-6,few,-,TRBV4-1,CASSQEGARNSPLHF,TGCGCCAGCAGCCAAGAAGGGGCCAGAAATTCACCCCTCCACTTT
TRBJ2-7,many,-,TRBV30,CAWSYRQDVEQYF,TGTGCCTGGAGCTACCGACAGGACGTCGAGCAGTACTTC
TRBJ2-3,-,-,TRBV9,CASSVAAATRTDTQYF,TGTGCCAGCAGCGTAGCTGCGGCAACTCGCACAGATACGCAGTATTTT
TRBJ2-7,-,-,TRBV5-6,CASSDEVSGREQYF,TGTGCCAGCAGCGATGAGGTTTCCGGCCGCGAGCAGTACTTC
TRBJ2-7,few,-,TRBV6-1,CASSNSLGGYEQYF,TGTGCCAGCAGTAACAGCCTAGGGGGCTACGAGCAGTACTTC
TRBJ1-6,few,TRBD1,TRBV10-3,CAITVEQGNSPLHF,TGTGCCATCACAGTGGAACAGGGGAATTCACCCCTCCACTTT
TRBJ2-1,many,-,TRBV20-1,CSAPRLNEFF,TGCAGTGCCCCGAGGCTAAATGAGTTCTTC
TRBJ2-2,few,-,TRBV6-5,CAIRQTNTGELFF,TGTGCCATAAGACAGACGAACACCGGGGAGCTGTTTTTT
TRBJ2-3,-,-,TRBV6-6,CASSQRLGGSQYF,TGTGCCAGCAGTCAACGCCTCGGAGGCTCGCAGTATTTT
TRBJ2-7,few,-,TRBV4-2,CASSQRSLYEQYF,TGTGCCAGCAGCCAACGGAGTCTCTACGAGCAGTACTTC
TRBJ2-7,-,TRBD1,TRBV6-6,CASLIGTGGYEQYF,TGTGCCAGCCTCATAGGGACAGGGGGCTACGAGCAGTACTTC
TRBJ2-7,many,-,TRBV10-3,CAISEGLSYEQYF,TGTGCCATCAGTGAGGGACTCAGCTACGAGCAGTACTTC
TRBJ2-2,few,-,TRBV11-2,CASSFFPVTGGELFF,TGTGCCAGCAGCTTCTTCCCGGTTACCGGCGGGGAGCTGTTTTTT
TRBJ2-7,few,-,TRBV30,CAWSVPQAGRHEQYF,TGTGCCTGGAGTGTACCCCAGGCAGGGCGACACGAGCAGTACTTC
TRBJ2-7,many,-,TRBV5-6,CASSLLKQYF,TGTGCCAGCAGCCTTCTAAAGCAGTACTTC
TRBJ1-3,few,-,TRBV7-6,CASSWGGDGGNTIYF,TGTGCCAGCAGCTGGGGGGGTGATGGTGGAAACACCATATATTTT
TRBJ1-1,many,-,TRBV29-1,CSVEVSENTEAFF,TGCAGCGTTGAGGTCAGCGAGAACACTGAAGCTTTCTTT
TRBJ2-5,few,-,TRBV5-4,CASSQPPGEETQYF,TGTGCCAGCAGCCAGCCCCCAGGGGAAGAGACCCAGTACTTC
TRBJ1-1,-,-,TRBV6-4,CASSPQGLGTEAFF,TGTGCCAGCAGTCCTCAGGGGTTGGGCACTGAAGCTTTCTTT
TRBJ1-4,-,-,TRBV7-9,CASSSLSDTATNEKLFF,TGTGCCAGCAGCTCCCTTTCGGACACCGCAACTAATGAAAAACTGTTTTTT
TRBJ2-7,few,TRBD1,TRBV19,CASNPSGQGLSYEQYF,TGTGCCAGTAACCCTTCGGGACAGGGCCTCTCCTACGAGCAGTACTTC
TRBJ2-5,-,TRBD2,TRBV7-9,CASSLFSGAETQYF,TGTGCCAGCAGCTTATTTAGCGGGGCGGAGACCCAGTACTTC
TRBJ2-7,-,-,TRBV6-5,CASRVVQGLSYEQYF,TGTGCCAGCAGGGTTGTACAGGGCTTGTCCTACGAGCAGTACTTC
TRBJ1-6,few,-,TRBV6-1,CASSSTNSPLHF,TGTGCCAGCAGTTCGACAAATTCACCCCTCCACTTT